The source of this T cell receptor beta chain is a study of blood T cells in healthy people across ages. Study-level results: The recorded TCR beta diversity per million T cells decreased in a roughly linear manner with age.

A second about 7 to 12 cycle PCR used barcoded and J-beta primers. Every sample produced at least 2.5 million CDR3-containing paired-end reads. TCRdb independently ran MiXCR on the 5' RACE reads; one entry per CDR3 protein. Seen here are about 670,000 distinct CDR3 sequences, around two fifths observed once, and the top ten hold about 32%. This clonotype was counted many times. What it binds is unknown. The junction had 3 bases not matched to a gene; V was cut back by 2 bases and J by 6 bases. Germline CDR1 is ENHRY and CDR2 is SYGVKD. The CDR3 is 16 amino acids. This rearrangement joins TRBV10-3 to TRBJ2-4; 14 bases map to TRBD2. Sequencing was performed on blood. This TCR was recovered from a man older than 75 in good health. The CDR3 region is CAISEGTSGSGNIQYF. The CDR3 DNA follows: TGTGCCATCAGTGAGGGGACTAGCGGGAGTGGAAACATTCAGTACTTC.